What follows are 4 T cell receptor beta chains derived from one specimen sequenced in a study of control samples from healthy donors and cancer patients. Here immunoSEQ multiplex PCR was the method, and the copy in TCRdb shows in-frame clones only, minus some. Of tens of thousands of clones detected, about 87% appear once; the ten largest clones hold approximately 15%. Sequencing was carried out using blood. The receptors stem from a woman aged 70 to 79 in good health.

The genes are TRBV30 and TRBJ1-2; D is ambiguous. The CDR3 runs 12 residues. Deletions cut 6 bases from V and 4 bases from J, with 12 bases between. Germline-derived CDR1 and CDR2 are GTSNPN and SVGIG (reference sequence). The CDR3 nucleotides read TGTGCCTGCGACGGTGGCGGCTATGGCTACACCTTC. Translating gives CACDGGGYGYTF.

The J gene is TRBJ2-2, the V gene TRBV11-2, with D perhaps being TRBD1 or TRBD2 (7 bases each). The germline gives CDR1 SGHAT, CDR2 FQNNGV. The CDR3 is made up of 16 amino acids. With 5 bases removed from V and 7 bases from J, the gap between germline ends came to 20 bases. The CDR3 is CASSPYQGGTGGELFF. The DNA for the CDR3 is TGTGCCAGCAGCCCCTACCAGGGGGGGACTGGCGGGGAGCTGTTTTTT.

The chain links TRBV24-1 to TRBJ2-5; tentatively, D is TRBD1 (6 bases). The germline V and J ends were trimmed by 2 bases and 1 base, with 10 bases remaining between them. The CDR3 totals 15 residues. Germline V gene data show CDR1 as KGHDR and CDR2 as SFDVKD. Here the CDR3 DNA reads TGTGCCACCAGTGATTCGGGGACAATCCAAGAGACCCAGTACTTC. Amino acid sequence: CATSDSGTIQETQYF.

The V call is TRBV6-2 or TRBV6-3, the J call TRBJ1-1; no clear D gene. This CDR3 has 11 residues. Trimming removed 0 bases at V and 10 bases at J, with 6 bases between. Germline V lookup: CDR1 MNHEY, CDR2 SVGEGT. The CDR3, as DNA: TGTGCCAGCAGTTACTCGATGGGAGCTTTCTTT. This translates into CASSYSMGAFF.